The rows below give T cell receptor beta chains drawn from one sample of a study of shared clonotypes between healthy human individuals. Libraries were prepared by immunoSEQ multiplex PCR; TCRdb keeps only in-frame clonotypes and omits some of them. The sample has 760,000 or so clones; around 96% are singletons. The sequenced sample was naive CD8+ T cells sorted from blood. These receptors originate from a man younger than 45 in good health. The CDR3 runs from the conserved cysteine through the conserved F or W. The order of the fields is J gene, D gene, V gene, CDR3 DNA, CDR3 protein. A D gene is named only where the DNA matches it firmly.

TRBJ2-1 NA TRBV19 TGTGCCATCGGGACTCCAGGCGATGAGCAGTTCTTC CAIGTPGDEQFF
TRBJ2-1 TRBD2 TRBV5-4 TGTGCCAGCAGCGTAGGACTAGCGGGGGACAATGAGCAGTTCTTC CASSVGLAGDNEQFF
TRBJ2-7 NA TRBV9 TGTGCCAGCAGCGTAGGGGCAGGGATCTACGAGCAGTACTTC CASSVGAGIYEQYF
TRBJ2-7 TRBD2 TRBV11-2 TGTGCCAGCAGCTCACTCTGGACTAGCGGGAACTACGAGCAGTACTTC CASSSLWTSGNYEQYF
TRBJ2-7 NA TRBV2 TGTGCCACCGATACGGGCAGGGCCTACGAGCAGTACTTC CATDTGRAYEQYF
TRBJ2-7 NA TRBV30 TGTGCCTCATACCCTCTAGGGCATGACGCCTACGAGCAGTACTTC CASYPLGHDAYEQYF
TRBJ1-2 NA TRBV6-4 TGTGCCAGCAGTGAGGGGTTAGGTGGCTACACCTTC CASSEGLGGYTF
TRBJ2-2 NA TRBV6-1 TGTGCCAGCAGTGAGTTTGGCGGCGCGAACACCGGGGAGCTGTTTTTT CASSEFGGANTGELFF
TRBJ1-2 NA TRBV27 TGTGCCAGCAGTCAGGGTAACGGCTACACCTTC CASSQGNGYTF
TRBJ1-2 TRBD1 TRBV7-9 TGTGCCAGCAGCGCCGGACAGGGGGGAGCTAACTATGGCTACACCTTC CASSAGQGGANYGYTF
TRBJ2-2 NA TRBV4-3 TGCGCCAGCAGCCGGAGGGCCGGGGAGCTGTTTTTT CASSRRAGELFF
TRBJ1-1 NA TRBV27 TGTGCCAGCAGTTACTCCCAGGGTTTCACTGAAGCTTTCTTT CASSYSQGFTEAFF
TRBJ2-5 TRBD1 TRBV7-3 TGTGCCAGCAGCCGAGGACAGGGCCAAGAGACCCAGTACTTC CASSRGQGQETQYF
TRBJ2-3 TRBD2 TRBV7-9 TGTGCCAGCAGCTCCCCGTCACTAGCGGGAGCTCCAGATACGCAGTATTTT CASSSPSLAGAPDTQYF
TRBJ1-2 NA TRBV7-9 TGTGCCAGCAGCCGGGGCGGAGCTGGCTACACCTTC CASSRGGAGYTF
TRBJ2-7 NA TRBV19 TGTGCCAGTAGTCAAACACCGGGCGGATACGAGCAGTACTTC CASSQTPGGYEQYF
TRBJ2-1 TRBD1 TRBV7-2 TGTGCCAGCAGCGTCCGGACAGGGGTATCCTACAATGAGCAGTTCTTC CASSVRTGVSYNEQFF